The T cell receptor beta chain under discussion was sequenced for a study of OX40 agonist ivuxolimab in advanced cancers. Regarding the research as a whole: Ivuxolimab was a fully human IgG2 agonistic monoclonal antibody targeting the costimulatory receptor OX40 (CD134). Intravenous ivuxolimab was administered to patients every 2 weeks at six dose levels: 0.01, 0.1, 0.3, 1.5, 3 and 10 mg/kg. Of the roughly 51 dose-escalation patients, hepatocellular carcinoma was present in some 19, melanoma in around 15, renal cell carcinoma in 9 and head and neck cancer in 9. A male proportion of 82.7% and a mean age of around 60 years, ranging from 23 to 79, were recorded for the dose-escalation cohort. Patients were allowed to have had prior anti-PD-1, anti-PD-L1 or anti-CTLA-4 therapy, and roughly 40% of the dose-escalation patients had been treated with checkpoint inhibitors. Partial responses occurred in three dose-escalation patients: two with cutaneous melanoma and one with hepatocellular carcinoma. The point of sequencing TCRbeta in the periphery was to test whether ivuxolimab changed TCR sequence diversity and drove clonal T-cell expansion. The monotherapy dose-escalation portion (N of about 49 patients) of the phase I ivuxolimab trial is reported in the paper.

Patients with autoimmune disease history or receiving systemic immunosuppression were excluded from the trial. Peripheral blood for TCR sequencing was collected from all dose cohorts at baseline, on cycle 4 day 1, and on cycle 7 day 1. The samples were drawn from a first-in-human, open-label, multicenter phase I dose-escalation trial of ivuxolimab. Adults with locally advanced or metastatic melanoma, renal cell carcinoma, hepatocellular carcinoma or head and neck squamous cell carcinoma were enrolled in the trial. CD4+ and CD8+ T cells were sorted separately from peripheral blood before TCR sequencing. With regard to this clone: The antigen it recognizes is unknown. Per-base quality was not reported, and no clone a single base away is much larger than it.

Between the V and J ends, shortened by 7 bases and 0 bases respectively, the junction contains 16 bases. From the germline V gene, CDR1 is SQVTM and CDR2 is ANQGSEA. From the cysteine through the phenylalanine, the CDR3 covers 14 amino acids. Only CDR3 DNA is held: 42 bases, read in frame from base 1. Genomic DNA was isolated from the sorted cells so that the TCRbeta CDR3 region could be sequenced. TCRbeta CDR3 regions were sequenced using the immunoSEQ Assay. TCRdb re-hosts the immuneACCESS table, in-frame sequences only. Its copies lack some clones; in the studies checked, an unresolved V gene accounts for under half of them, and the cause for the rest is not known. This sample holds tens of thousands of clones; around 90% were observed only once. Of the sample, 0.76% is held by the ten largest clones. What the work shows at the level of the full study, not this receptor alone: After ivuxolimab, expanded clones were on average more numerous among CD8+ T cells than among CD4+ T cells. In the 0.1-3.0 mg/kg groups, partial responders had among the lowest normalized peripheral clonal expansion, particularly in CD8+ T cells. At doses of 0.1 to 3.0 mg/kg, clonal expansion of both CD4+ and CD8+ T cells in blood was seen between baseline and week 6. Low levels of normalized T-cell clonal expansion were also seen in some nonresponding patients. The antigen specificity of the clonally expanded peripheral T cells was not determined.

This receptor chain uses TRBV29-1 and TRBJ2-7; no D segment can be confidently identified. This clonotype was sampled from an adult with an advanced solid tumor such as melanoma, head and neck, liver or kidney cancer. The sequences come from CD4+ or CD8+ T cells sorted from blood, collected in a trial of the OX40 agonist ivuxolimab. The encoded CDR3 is CSASAQPDSYEQYF. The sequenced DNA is TGCAGCGCTTCTGCCCAGCCGGACTCCTACGAGCAGTACTTC.